Listed below are T cell receptor beta chains from one sample, sequenced in a study of PD-L1 blockade in urothelial cancer. Sequencing used immunoSEQ multiplex PCR; TCRdb keeps in-frame clones, though not all of them. The profile shows about 50,000 clones, around 88% of them singletons. Source: PBMCs, taken around atezolizumab (anti-PD-L1) treatment. These receptors all stem from a man in his 60s with urothelial cancer. The CDR3 runs from the conserved cysteine through the conserved F or W. The D gene is left open where the match is weak. Some rows mark clone size as missing; the rest say once, few, many or name a class of expanded clone.

CDR3aa | CDR3nt | j_gene | d_gene | abundance | v_gene
CASSDRGYTGELFF | TGCGCCAGCAGTGACCGGGGGTACACCGGGGAGCTGTTTTTT | TRBJ2-2 | . | . | TRBV10-2
CASPSFTEAFF | TGTGCCAGTCCCTCCTTTACTGAAGCTTTCTTT | TRBJ1-1 | . | medium-sized | TRBV19
CATSRDFSGSAKVF | TGTGCCACCAGCAGAGATTTTAGCGGGAGCGCGAAGGTCTTC | TRBJ2-1 | TRBD2 | . | TRBV15
CASKQDRDRVRGYTF | TGTGCCAGCAAACAAGATCGGGACAGGGTGAGAGGCTACACCTTC | TRBJ1-2 | TRBD1 | . | TRBV6-6
CASSFGLAGGRGNTQYF | TGTGCCAGCAGCTTCGGACTAGCGGGGGGGCGGGGGAATACGCAGTATTTT | TRBJ2-3 | TRBD2 | . | TRBV7-2
CASSPSGGLTTGELFF | TGCGCCAGCAGCCCTAGCGGGGGCCTTACCACCGGGGAGCTGTTTTTT | TRBJ2-2 | TRBD2 | . | TRBV10-1
CASSLDGAGGLGELFF | TGTGCCAGCAGCTTGGATGGAGCGGGGGGGCTCGGGGAGCTGTTTTTT | TRBJ2-2 | TRBD2 | . | TRBV7-6
CASSQEIAGTYEQYF | TGCGCCAGCAGCCAAGAAATAGCGGGGACTTACGAGCAGTACTTC | TRBJ2-7 | TRBD2 | . | TRBV4-1
CASSDQVPYEQYF | TGTGCCAGCAGCGATCAGGTTCCCTACGAGCAGTACTTC | TRBJ2-7 | . | . | TRBV11-3
CASSPGTAASYNEQFF | TGTGCCAGCAGCCCCGGGACAGCGGCCTCCTACAATGAGCAGTTCTTC | TRBJ2-1 | TRBD1 | . | TRBV5-6
CASVQDRSYNEQFF | TGTGCCAGCGTACAGGACAGGAGCTACAATGAGCAGTTCTTC | TRBJ2-1 | TRBD1 | once | TRBV7-2
CASSFPGVPYEQYF | TGTGCCAGCAGTTTCCCGGGAGTACCCTACGAGCAGTACTTC | TRBJ2-7 | . | . | TRBV28
CASSAPGGRAEDTQYF | TGTGCCAGCAGTGCGCCGGGAGGCAGGGCAGAAGATACGCAGTATTTT | TRBJ2-3 | TRBD2 | few | TRBV6-1
CASSLRGQEITDTQYF | TGCGCCAGCAGCCTTAGAGGACAGGAGATTACAGATACGCAGTATTTT | TRBJ2-3 | TRBD1 | . | TRBV5-1
CAWSQGGASNQPQHF | TGTGCCTGGAGTCAAGGGGGCGCGAGCAATCAGCCCCAGCATTTT | TRBJ1-5 | TRBD1 | . | TRBV30
CASSYSRGSGEQYF | TGTGCCAGCAGTTACAGCAGGGGTAGTGGCGAGCAGTACTTC | TRBJ2-7 | . | . | TRBV6-5
CASLSGWSPYGYTF | TGTGCCAGCTTGTCAGGGTGGAGCCCCTATGGCTACACCTTC | TRBJ1-2 | . | few | TRBV28
CASSLGRGLNQPQHF | TGTGCCAGCAGTTTAGGCAGGGGGCTTAATCAGCCCCAGCATTTT | TRBJ1-5 | TRBD1 | . | TRBV27
CASKSSSGSTDTQYF | TGTGCCAGCAAAAGTTCGAGCGGGTCCACAGATACGCAGTATTTT | TRBJ2-3 | . | . | TRBV2
CASRSTGASGNTIYF | TGCGCCAGCAGGTCCACAGGGGCCTCTGGAAACACCATATATTTT | TRBJ1-3 | TRBD1 | . | TRBV5-1
CASSEGTLAGNEQFF | TGTGCCAGCAGTGAAGGGACCCTAGCAGGCAATGAGCAGTTCTTC | TRBJ2-1 | . | . | TRBV6-1
CASSDYLDEKLFF | TGTGCCAGCAGCGACTACTTAGACGAAAAACTGTTTTTT | TRBJ1-4 | . | once | TRBV7-2